This T cell receptor beta chain derives from a study of blood T cell repertoires in COVID-19. Sequencing was performed with immunoSEQ multiplex PCR; in TCRdb, only in-frame clones are kept and a portion is missing. The sample holds about 380,000 clones, around 90% seen once. The sequenced sample was peripheral blood. The source is a man between 18 and 29 years old with active or convalescent COVID-19.

Here the CDR3 DNA reads TGTGCCAGCAGCTTATACCCTCGGACAGACCACTATGGCTACACCTTC. Translating it yields CASSLYPRTDHYGYTF. The rearrangement links TRBV7-6 to TRBJ1-2, with D maybe TRBD1 (6 bases). Trimming pared 2 bases from V and 3 bases from J, leaving 16 bases between. The CDR3 sequence is 16 residues long. Looked up from germline, CDR1 is SGHVS and CDR2 is FNYEAQ. The whole variable domain, filled in from reference TRBV7-6 and TRBJ1-2, reads GAGVSQSPRYKVTKRGQDVALRCDPISGHVSLYWYRQALGQGPEFLTYFNYEAQQDKSGLPNDRFSAERPEGSISTLTIQRTEQRDSAMYRCASSLYPRTDHYGYTFGSGTRLTVV.